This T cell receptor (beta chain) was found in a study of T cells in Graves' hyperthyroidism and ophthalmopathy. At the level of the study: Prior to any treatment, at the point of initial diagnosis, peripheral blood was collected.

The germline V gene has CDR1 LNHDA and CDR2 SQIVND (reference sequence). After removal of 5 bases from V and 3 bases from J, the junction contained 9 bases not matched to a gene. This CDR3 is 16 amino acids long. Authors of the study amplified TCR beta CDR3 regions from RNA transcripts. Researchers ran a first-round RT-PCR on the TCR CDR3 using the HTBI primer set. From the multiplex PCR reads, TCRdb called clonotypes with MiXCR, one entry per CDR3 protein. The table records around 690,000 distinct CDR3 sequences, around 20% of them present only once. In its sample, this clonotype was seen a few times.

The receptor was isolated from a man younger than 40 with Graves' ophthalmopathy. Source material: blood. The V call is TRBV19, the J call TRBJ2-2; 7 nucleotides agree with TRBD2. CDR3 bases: TGTGCCAGTAGTGAAAGCGGGATTAGGGACACCGGGGAGCTGTTTTTT. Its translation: CASSESGIRDTGELFF.